Included here is one T cell receptor (beta chain) sequence, with context. The data were obtained in a study of cytomegalovirus exposure and HLA in healthy donors. In the PCR, 60 Vbeta and 13 Jbeta primers were used. TCRdb's copy holds only in-frame clones and misses some; the assay was immunoSEQ multiplex PCR. Of around 120,000 clones in the sample, about four fifths were seen once. The sequenced sample consisted of PBMCs. The TCR sequence derives from a female donor in good health and CMV-seropositive.

This CDR3 is CASSLGTSRRETQYF. The CDR3 region has the DNA TGTGCCAGCAGCTTGGGGACTAGCAGGAGAGAGACCCAGTACTTC. The chain links TRBV7-3 to TRBJ2-5; 9 bases are a match to TRBD2. V lost 3 bases, J lost 4 bases, and 6 bases stayed unmatched. The CDR3 consists of 15 residues. The V gene's germline CDR1 is SGHTA and CDR2 FQGTGA. Based on the CDR3 plus reference TRBV7-3 and TRBJ2-5, the full variable domain is GAGVSQTPSNKVTEKGKYVELRCDPISGHTALYWYRQSLGQGPEFLIYFQGTGAADDSGLPNDRFFAVRPEGSVSTLKIQRTERGDSAVYLCASSLGTSRRETQYFGPGTRLLVL.